This T cell receptor (beta chain) originates from a study of blood T cell repertoires in COVID-19. In germline, CDR1 is SQVTM, CDR2 ANQGSEA. Trimming left V 4 bases short and J 4 bases short, with 10 bases between. The CDR3 totals 13 residues. Profiling relied on immunoSEQ multiplex PCR, and the TCRdb table lists in-frame clones only, not all of them. The sample lists approximately 270,000 clones, about 91% seen once, with around 6.5% in the top ten. The chain carries TRBV29-1 and TRBJ1-4; D remains ambiguous. Sequenced material: peripheral blood. The sequence was obtained from a woman aged 30 to 39 with COVID-19, enrolled during active disease. The CDR3 is CSVGAGYNEKLFF. The CDR3, as DNA: TGCAGCGTTGGGGCGGGATATAATGAAAAACTGTTTTTT. Based on the CDR3 plus reference TRBV29-1 and TRBJ1-4, the full variable domain is SAVISQKPSRDICQRGTSLTIQCQVDSQVTMMFWYRQQPGQSLTLIATANQGSEATYESGFVIDKFPISRPNLTFSTLTVSNMSPEDSSIYLCSVGAGYNEKLFFGSGTQLSVL.